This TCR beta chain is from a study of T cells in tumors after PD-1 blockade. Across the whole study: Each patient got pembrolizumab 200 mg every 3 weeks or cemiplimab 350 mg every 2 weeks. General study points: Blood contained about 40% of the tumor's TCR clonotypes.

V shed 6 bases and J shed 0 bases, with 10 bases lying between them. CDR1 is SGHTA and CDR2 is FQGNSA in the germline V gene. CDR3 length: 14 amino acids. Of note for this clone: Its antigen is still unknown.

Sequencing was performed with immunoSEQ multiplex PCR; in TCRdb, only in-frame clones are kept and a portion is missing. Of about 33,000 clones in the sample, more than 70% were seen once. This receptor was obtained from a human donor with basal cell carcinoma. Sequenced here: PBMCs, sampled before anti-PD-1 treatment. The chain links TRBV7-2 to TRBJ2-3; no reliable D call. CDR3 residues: CASSILLSTDTQYF. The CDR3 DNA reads TGTGCCAGCAGTATCCTCCTTAGCACAGATACGCAGTATTTT.